Only a few counts were recorded for the clone carrying this T cell receptor beta chain. Its specificity is unknown. The sample belongs to a study of T cell responses to AZD1222 COVID-19 vaccine. Notes on the study in general: Unmutated variant regions are reportedly targeted by nearly half of spike-specific TCRs. Rises in breadth and depth of Spike-specific TCRs came after two AZD1222 doses. Donors were mostly white British, more females; clonal diversity possibly underestimated. Distributed over spike, vaccine-associated CD4 TCRs predominated at 160-218 and 743-854.

The method was immunoSEQ multiplex PCR; TCRdb's version includes in-frame clones alone and lacks a portion of them. Of tens of thousands of clones in the sample, about 81% were seen once. The receptor was isolated from an adult who received the AZD1222 COVID-19 vaccine. Sequenced material: peripheral blood, taken 28 days after the second AZD1222 dose.

The CDR3: CASSSQGDQPQHF. For the CDR3, the DNA is TGTGCCAGCAGTTCTCAGGGGGATCAGCCCCAGCATTTT. The chain recombines TRBV5-4 with TRBJ1-5; TRBD1 aligns across 7 bases. CDR1 is SGHNT and CDR2 is YYREEE in the germline V gene (reference sequence). V was clipped by 5 bases and J by 5 bases; unmatched bases: 4. The CDR3 sequence is 13 residues long.